This is a list of T cell receptor beta chains from one sample in a study of technical replicates of blood from a few donors. The assay was immunoSEQ multiplex PCR, and TCRdb's table has in-frame clones only and misses some. The table shows over 75,000 clones, with about 97% occurring only once. The material sequenced was T cells isolated from PBMCs. The receptors here all came from a human donor in good health. Each CDR3 is given with its conserved first and last residue. A D gene is named only where the DNA matches it firmly.

d_call	j_call	v_call	cdr3_aa	cdr3_nt
TRBD1	TRBJ1-5	TRBV19	CASRPQGGSNQPQHF	TGTGCCAGTAGGCCCCAGGGGGGCTCCAATCAGCCCCAGCATTTT
.	TRBJ1-1	TRBV19	CASKAFSDTEAFF	TGTGCCAGTAAAGCGTTTTCAGACACTGAAGCTTTCTTT
.	TRBJ1-2	TRBV2	CASSGVSGGNGYTF	TGTGCCAGCAGTGGAGTCTCTGGCGGTAATGGCTACACCTTC
.	TRBJ1-2	TRBV28	CASTRHDVPYGYTF	TGTGCCAGCACCAGACATGACGTTCCTTATGGCTACACCTTC
.	TRBJ2-5	TRBV5-4	CASSSPPGTPNQETQYF	TGTGCCAGCAGCTCCCCCCCCGGGACACCGAACCAAGAGACCCAGTACTTC
TRBD2	TRBJ2-7	TRBV7-3	CASSLSGGTSGEGIEQYF	TGTGCCAGCAGCTTATCGGGCGGGACTAGCGGGGAAGGGATCGAGCAGTACTTC
TRBD1	TRBJ2-6	TRBV2	CARGQVRSGANVLTF	TGTGCCAGGGGACAGGTTCGCTCTGGGGCCAACGTCCTGACTTTC
.	TRBJ2-3	TRBV6-1	CASSEPGGTTDTQYF	TGTGCCAGCAGTGAACCGGGGGGCACCACAGATACGCAGTATTTT
TRBD1	TRBJ1-5	TRBV5-1	CASSLGKGANQPQHF	TGCGCCAGCAGTCTGGGGAAGGGGGCTAATCAGCCCCAGCATTTT
.	TRBJ2-7	TRBV6-6	CASSLASYEQYF	TGTGCCAGCAGTCTAGCTTCCTACGAGCAGTACTTC
TRBD2	TRBJ2-7	TRBV19	CASSIGLAGGPGNEQYF	TGTGCCAGTAGTATCGGCCTCGCGGGAGGGCCCGGGAACGAGCAGTACTTC
.	TRBJ1-6	TRBV27	CASSHNRVSPLHF	TGTGCCAGCAGCCATAACAGGGTTTCACCCCTCCACTTT
TRBD2	TRBJ2-2	TRBV9	CASSARLAANTGELFF	TGTGCCAGCAGCGCACGACTAGCAGCGAACACCGGGGAGCTGTTTTTT
TRBD1	TRBJ2-5	TRBV7-9	CASSSTGAVKETQYF	TGTGCCAGCAGCTCTACAGGGGCGGTTAAAGAGACCCAGTACTTC
TRBD1	TRBJ1-4	TRBV7-9	CASSQTADRGREKLFF	TGTGCCAGCAGCCAAACAGCAGACAGGGGGCGAGAAAAACTGTTTTTT
.	TRBJ2-7	TRBV27	CASTLGGAPRELKYF	TGTGCCAGCACCTTGGGTGGGGCCCCCCGTGAGTTGAAGTACTTC
TRBD1	TRBJ1-6	TRBV30	CAWSVVGQVAYSPLHF	TGTGCCTGGAGTGTAGTGGGACAGGTGGCCTATTCACCCCTCCACTTT
.	TRBJ2-1	TRBV7-9	CASSLGQYSYNEQFF	TGTGCCAGCAGCTTAGGGCAGTACTCCTACAATGAGCAGTTCTTC
TRBD1	TRBJ1-2	TRBV5-6	CASSPTGGSTFGYTF	TGTGCCAGCAGCCCCACAGGGGGCTCTACATTTGGCTACACCTTC
TRBD1	TRBJ1-5	TRBV14	CASSRTGSVAQHF	TGTGCCAGCAGCCGGACAGGGAGTGTCGCCCAGCATTTT
.	TRBJ2-7	TRBV9	CASSVLDSLTEQYF	TGTGCCAGCAGCGTACTAGATTCCCTCACCGAGCAGTACTTC
.	TRBJ1-1	TRBV2	CAMDYPEAFF	TGTGCCATGGACTACCCTGAAGCTTTCTTT
.	TRBJ1-1	TRBV6-5	CASSRSSNRNEAFF	TGTGCCAGCAGTCGCAGCTCCAACAGGAATGAAGCTTTCTTT
TRBD1	TRBJ2-7	TRBV27	CASSLDRVQEQYF	TGTGCCAGCAGTTTAGACAGGGTTCAAGAGCAGTACTTC
TRBD2	TRBJ2-7	TRBV9	CASSVGAGGSYEQYF	TGTGCCAGCAGCGTAGGGGCGGGAGGCTCCTACGAGCAGTACTTC
.	TRBJ2-1	TRBV6-4	CASSDTPNPVTYNEQFF	TGTGCCAGCAGTGACACCCCGAACCCGGTAACCTACAATGAGCAGTTCTTC
TRBD2	TRBJ2-7	TRBV27	CASSLASGRFAVYEQYF	TGTGCCAGCAGTTTAGCCAGCGGGAGGTTTGCTGTCTACGAGCAGTACTTC
.	TRBJ1-2	TRBV10-2	CASSESAPNYGYTF	TGCGCCAGCAGTGAGTCGGCCCCCAACTATGGCTACACCTTC
.	TRBJ2-5	TRBV15	CATSRDLAGTEDEYF	TGTGCCACCAGCAGAGATCTGGCGGGGACTGAAGACGAGTACTTC
.	TRBJ1-2	TRBV11-2	CASSLFAGLGANYGYTF	TGTGCCAGCAGCTTATTCGCAGGGCTCGGAGCTAACTATGGCTACACCTTC
.	TRBJ1-1	TRBV11-3	CASSLQGRAFF	TGTGCCAGCAGCCTACAGGGAAGAGCTTTCTTT
.	TRBJ1-4	TRBV27	CASSPQTGPNEKLFF	TGTGCCAGCAGTCCCCAAACAGGGCCCAATGAAAAACTGTTTTTT
TRBD1	TRBJ2-7	TRBV10-3	CAISERGQGTIEQYF	TGTGCCATCAGTGAGCGGGGACAGGGGACAATCGAGCAGTACTTC
.	TRBJ1-5	TRBV4-1	CASSQGRTEISNQPQHF	TGCGCCAGCAGCCAAGGACGGACAGAAATAAGCAATCAGCCCCAGCATTTT
.	TRBJ1-1	TRBV4-1	CASSQVVRVMNTEAFF	TGCGCCAGCAGCCAAGTAGTCCGGGTCATGAACACTGAAGCTTTCTTT
.	TRBJ2-7	TRBV29-1	CSVPGLTYEQYF	TGCAGCGTTCCTGGACTTACCTACGAGCAGTACTTC
.	TRBJ1-5	TRBV7-2	CASSLQSGGGESPPQHF	TGTGCCAGCAGCTTACAATCGGGCGGCGGGGAAAGTCCGCCCCAGCATTTT
.	TRBJ2-3	TRBV5-1	CASSQGGGSGNSPDTQYF	TGCGCCAGCAGCCAGGGGGGGGGTAGCGGGAATTCACCAGATACGCAGTATTTT
TRBD2	TRBJ2-7	TRBV5-1	CASSLDGGTYEQYF	TGCGCCAGCAGCTTGGACGGGGGGACCTACGAGCAGTACTTC
.	TRBJ1-2	TRBV5-4	CASSLGGGAANYGYTF	TGTGCCAGCAGCTTAGGAGGAGGGGCCGCTAACTATGGCTACACCTTC
.	TRBJ2-1	TRBV10-1	CASSSTGHEQFF	TGCGCCAGCAGTTCTACAGGCCATGAGCAGTTCTTC